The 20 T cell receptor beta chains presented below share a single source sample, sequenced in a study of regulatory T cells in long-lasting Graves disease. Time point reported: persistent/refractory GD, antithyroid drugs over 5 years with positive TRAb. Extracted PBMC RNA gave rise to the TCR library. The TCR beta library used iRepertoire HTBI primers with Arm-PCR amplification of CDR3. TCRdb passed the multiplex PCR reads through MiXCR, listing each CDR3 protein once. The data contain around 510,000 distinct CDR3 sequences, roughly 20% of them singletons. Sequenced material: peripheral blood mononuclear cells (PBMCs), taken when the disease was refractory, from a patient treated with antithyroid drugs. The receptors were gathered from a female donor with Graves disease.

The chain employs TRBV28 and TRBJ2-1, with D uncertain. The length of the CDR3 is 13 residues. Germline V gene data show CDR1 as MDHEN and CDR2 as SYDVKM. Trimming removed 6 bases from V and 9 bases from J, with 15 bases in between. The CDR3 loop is CASSPFGLSEQFF. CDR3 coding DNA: TGTGCCAGCAGCCCTTTCGGGCTAAGTGAGCAGTTCTTC.

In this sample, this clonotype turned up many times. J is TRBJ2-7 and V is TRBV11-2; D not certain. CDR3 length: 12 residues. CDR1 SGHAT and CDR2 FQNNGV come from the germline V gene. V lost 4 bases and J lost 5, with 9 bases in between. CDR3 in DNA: TGTGCCAGCAGCTATATAGGGAACGAGCAGTACTTC. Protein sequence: CASSYIGNEQYF.

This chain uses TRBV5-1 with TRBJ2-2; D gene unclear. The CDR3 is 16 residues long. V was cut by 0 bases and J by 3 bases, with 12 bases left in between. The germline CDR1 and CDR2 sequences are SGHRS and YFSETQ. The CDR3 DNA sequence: TGCGCCAGCAGCTTGGGACTCTCCTCATACACCGGGGAGCTGTTTTTT. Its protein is CASSLGLSSYTGELFF.

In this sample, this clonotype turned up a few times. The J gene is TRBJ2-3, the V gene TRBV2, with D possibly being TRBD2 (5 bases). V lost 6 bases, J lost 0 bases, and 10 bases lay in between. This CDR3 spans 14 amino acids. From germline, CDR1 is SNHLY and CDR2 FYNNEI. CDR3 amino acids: CASSPAASTDTQYF. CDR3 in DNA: TGTGCCAGCAGCCCAGCGGCTAGCACAGATACGCAGTATTTT.

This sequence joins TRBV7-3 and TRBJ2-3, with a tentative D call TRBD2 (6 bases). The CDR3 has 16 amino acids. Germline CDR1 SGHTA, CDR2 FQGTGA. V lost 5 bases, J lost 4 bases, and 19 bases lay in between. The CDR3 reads CASSPPGSGYADTQYF. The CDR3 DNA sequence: TGTGCCAGCAGCCCCCCAGGTAGCGGCTACGCAGATACGCAGTATTTT.

The chain's CDR3 is CASTDRNYYEQYF. The CDR3 nucleotides read TGTGCCAGCACCGACAGGAACTATTACGAGCAGTACTTC. The chain recombines TRBV28 with TRBJ2-7; the D gene is possibly TRBD1 (6 bases). This CDR3 comprises 13 residues. V was shortened by 7 bases and J by 4 bases, with 14 bases between the two germline ends. Germline-derived CDR1 and CDR2 are MDHEN and SYDVKM.

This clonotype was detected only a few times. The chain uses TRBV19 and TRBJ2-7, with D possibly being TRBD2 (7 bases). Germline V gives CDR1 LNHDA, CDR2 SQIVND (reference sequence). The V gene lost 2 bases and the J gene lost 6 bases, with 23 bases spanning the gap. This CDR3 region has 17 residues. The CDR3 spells CASSIRGAGPLVGEQYF. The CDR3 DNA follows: TGTGCCAGTAGTATACGGGGGGCTGGACCCCTAGTTGGCGAGCAGTACTTC. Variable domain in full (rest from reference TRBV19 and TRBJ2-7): DGGITQSPKYLFRKEGQNVTLSCEQNLNHDAMYWYRQDPGQGLRLIYYSQIVNDFQKGDIAEGYSVSREKKESFPLTVTSAQKNPTAFYLCASSIRGAGPLVGEQYFGPGTRLTVT.

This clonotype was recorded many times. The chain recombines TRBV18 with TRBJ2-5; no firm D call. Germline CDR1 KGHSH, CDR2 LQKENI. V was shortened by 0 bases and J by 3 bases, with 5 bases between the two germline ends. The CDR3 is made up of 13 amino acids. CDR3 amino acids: CASSPPIKETQYF. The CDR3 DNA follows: TGTGCCAGCTCACCACCGATCAAAGAGACCCAGTACTTC. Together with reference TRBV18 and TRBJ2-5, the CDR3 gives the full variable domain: NAGVMQNPRHLVRRRGQEARLRCSPMKGHSHVYWYRQLPEEGLKFMVYLQKENIIDESGMPKERFSAEFPKEGPSILRIQQVVRGDSAAYFCASSPPIKETQYFGPGTRLLVL.

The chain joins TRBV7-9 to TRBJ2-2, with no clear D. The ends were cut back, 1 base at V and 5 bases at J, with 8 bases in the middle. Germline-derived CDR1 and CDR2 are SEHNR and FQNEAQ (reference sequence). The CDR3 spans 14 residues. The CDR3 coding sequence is TGTGCCAGCAGCTTAGGAGAGTATACCGGGGAGCTGTTTTTT. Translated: CASSLGEYTGELFF.

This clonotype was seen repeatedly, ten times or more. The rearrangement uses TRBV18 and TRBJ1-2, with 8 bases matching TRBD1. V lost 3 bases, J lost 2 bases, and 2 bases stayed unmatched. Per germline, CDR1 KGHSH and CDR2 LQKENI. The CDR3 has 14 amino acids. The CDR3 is CASSPRDRNYGYTF. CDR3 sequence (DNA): TGTGCCAGCTCACCCCGGGACAGGAACTATGGCTACACCTTC. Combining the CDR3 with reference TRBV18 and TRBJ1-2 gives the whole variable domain NAGVMQNPRHLVRRRGQEARLRCSPMKGHSHVYWYRQLPEEGLKFMVYLQKENIIDESGMPKERFSAEFPKEGPSILRIQQVVRGDSAAYFCASSPRDRNYGYTFGSGTRLTVV.

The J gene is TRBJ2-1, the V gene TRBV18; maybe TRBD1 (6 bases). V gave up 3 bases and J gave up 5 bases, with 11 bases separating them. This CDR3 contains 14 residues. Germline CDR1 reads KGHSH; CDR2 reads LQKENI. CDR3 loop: CASSPWDINNEQFF. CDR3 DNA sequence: TGTGCCAGCTCACCTTGGGACATAAACAATGAGCAGTTCTTC.

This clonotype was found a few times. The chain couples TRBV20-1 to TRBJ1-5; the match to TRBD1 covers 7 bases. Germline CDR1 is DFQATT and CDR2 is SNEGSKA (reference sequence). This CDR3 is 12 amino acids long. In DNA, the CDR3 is TGCAGCGCCAGGGGGGGGGAGCAGCCCCAGCATTTT. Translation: CSARGGEQPQHF.

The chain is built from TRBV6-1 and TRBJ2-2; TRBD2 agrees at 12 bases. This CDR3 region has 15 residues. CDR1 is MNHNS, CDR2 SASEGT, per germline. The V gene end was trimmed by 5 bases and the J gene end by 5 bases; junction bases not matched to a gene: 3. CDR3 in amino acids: CASSWTSGITGELFF. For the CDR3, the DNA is TGTGCCAGCAGTTGGACTAGCGGGATAACCGGGGAGCTGTTTTTT.

The chain's CDR3 is CASSPTLDRGQIEQYF. The CDR3 bases are TGTGCCAGCAGCCCGACCCTGGACAGGGGGCAAATAGAGCAGTACTTC. The chain carries TRBV11-1 and TRBJ2-7; 11 bases are a match to TRBD1. The CDR3 is made up of 16 amino acids. CDR1 SGHAT and CDR2 FQDESV come from the germline V gene (reference sequence). V lost 5 bases and J lost 7; bases outside the gene matches: 13.

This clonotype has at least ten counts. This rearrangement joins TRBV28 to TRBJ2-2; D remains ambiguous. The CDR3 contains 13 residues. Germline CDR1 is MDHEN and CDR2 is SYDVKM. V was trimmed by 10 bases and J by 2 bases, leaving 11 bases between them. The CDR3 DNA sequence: TGTGCCACTCTCACGCTAAACACCGGGGAGCTGTTTTTT. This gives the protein CATLTLNTGELFF.

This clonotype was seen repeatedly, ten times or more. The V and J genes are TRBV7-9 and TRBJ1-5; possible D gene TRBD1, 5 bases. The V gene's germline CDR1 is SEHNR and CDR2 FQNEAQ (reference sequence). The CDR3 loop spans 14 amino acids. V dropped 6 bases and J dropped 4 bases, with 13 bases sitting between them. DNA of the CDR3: TGTGCCAGCAGTTTTGGGGCAGGTAATCAGCCCCAGCATTTT. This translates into CASSFGAGNQPQHF.

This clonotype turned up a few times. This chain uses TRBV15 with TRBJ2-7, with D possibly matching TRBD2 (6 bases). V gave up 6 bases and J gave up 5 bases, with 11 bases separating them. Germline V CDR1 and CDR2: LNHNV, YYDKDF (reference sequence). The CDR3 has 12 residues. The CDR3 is CATSPGGNEQYF. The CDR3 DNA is TGTGCCACCAGTCCCGGGGGAAACGAGCAGTACTTC.

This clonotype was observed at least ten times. CDR3 in amino acids: CASSLYQGTEAFF. CDR3 sequence (DNA): TGTGCCAGCAGTTTATATCAGGGAACTGAAGCTTTCTTT. The J gene is TRBJ1-1, the V gene TRBV28, with D possibly being TRBD1 (5 bases). The germline V and J ends were trimmed by 1 base and 5 bases, with 8 bases remaining between them. CDR3 size: 13 residues. Germline V gives CDR1 MDHEN, CDR2 SYDVKM. Based on the CDR3 plus reference TRBV28 and TRBJ1-1, the full variable domain is DVKVTQSSRYLVKRTGEKVFLECVQDMDHENMFWYRQDPGLGLRLIYFSYDVKMKEKGDIPEGYSVSREKKERFSLILESASTNQTSMYLCASSLYQGTEAFFGQGTRLTVV.

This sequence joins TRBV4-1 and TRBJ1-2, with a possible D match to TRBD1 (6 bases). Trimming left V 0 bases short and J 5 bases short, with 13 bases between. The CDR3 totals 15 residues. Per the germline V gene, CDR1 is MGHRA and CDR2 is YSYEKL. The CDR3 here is CASSQEGQENYGYTF. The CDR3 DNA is TGCGCCAGCAGCCAAGAGGGACAAGAAAATTATGGCTACACCTTC.

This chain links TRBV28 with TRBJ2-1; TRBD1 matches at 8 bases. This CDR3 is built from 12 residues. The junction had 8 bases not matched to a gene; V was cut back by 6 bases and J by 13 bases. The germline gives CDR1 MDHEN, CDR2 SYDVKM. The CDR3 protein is CASRERDRGQFF. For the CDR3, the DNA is TGTGCCAGCAGAGAAAGAGACAGGGGTCAGTTCTTC.